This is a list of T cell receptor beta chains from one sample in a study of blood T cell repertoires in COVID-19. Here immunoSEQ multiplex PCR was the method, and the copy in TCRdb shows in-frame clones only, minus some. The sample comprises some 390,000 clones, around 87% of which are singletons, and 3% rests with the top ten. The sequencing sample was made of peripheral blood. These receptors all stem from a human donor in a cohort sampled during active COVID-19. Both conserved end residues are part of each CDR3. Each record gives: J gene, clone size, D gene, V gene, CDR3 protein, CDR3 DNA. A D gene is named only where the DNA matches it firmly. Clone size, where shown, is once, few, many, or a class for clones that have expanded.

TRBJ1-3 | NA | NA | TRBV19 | CASSIGSSGNTIYF | TGTGCCAGTAGTATCGGGAGCTCTGGAAACACCATATATTTT
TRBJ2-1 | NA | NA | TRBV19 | CASNNGVTYNEQFF | TGTGCCAGTAATAACGGGGTTACCTACAATGAGCAGTTCTTC
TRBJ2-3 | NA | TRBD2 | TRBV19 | CASALAGSTDTQYF | TGTGCCAGTGCTTTAGCGGGGAGCACAGATACGCAGTATTTT
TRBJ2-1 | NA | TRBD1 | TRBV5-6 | CASSSTGQGDYNEQFF | TGTGCCAGCAGCTCGACGGGACAGGGAGACTACAATGAGCAGTTCTTC
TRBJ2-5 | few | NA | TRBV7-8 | CASRAAVQETQYF | TGTGCCAGCAGGGCGGCGGTCCAAGAGACCCAGTACTTC
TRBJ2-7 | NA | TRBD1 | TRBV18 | CASSKGQAYEQYF | TGTGCCAGCTCAAAGGGACAGGCCTACGAGCAGTACTTC
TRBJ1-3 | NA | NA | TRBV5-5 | CASSLDPFSGNTIYF | TGTGCCAGCAGCTTGGATCCGTTCTCTGGAAACACCATATATTTT
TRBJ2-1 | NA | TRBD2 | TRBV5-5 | CASSLLGTTKLNEQFF | TGTGCCAGCAGCTTGTTAGGGACTACAAAGCTGAATGAGCAGTTCTTC
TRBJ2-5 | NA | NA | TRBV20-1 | CSARVRETQYF | TGCAGTGCTAGAGTCCGGGAGACCCAGTACTTC
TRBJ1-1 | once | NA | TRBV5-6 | CASSFGGRTEAFF | TGTGCCAGCAGCTTTGGGGGCCGTACTGAAGCTTTCTTT
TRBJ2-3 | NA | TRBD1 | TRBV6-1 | CASSEDRGQDTQYF | TGTGCCAGCAGTGAGGACAGGGGGCAAGATACGCAGTATTTT
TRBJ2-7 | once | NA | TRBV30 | CAATGLRYEQYF | TGTGCCGCGACGGGACTCCGATACGAGCAGTACTTC
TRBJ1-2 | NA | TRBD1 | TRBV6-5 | CASSRPGQGTYGYTF | TGTGCCAGCAGTCGACCGGGACAGGGGACTTATGGCTACACCTTC
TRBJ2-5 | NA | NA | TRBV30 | CALGGRGYQETQYF | TGTGCCTTGGGCGGCCGGGGGTACCAAGAGACCCAGTACTTC
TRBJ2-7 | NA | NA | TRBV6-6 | CASRARTYEQYF | TGTGCCAGCAGGGCCAGAACCTACGAGCAGTACTTC
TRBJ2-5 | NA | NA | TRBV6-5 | CASAKGSGIQETQYF | TGTGCCAGCGCGAAGGGGTCAGGAATCCAAGAGACCCAGTACTTC
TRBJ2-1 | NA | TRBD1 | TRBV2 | CASSEGGQGRFKEQFF | TGTGCCAGCAGTGAAGGGGGACAGGGGAGGTTCAAGGAGCAGTTCTTC
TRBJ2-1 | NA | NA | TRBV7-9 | CASSWGGGPGEQFF | TGTGCCAGCAGCTGGGGAGGTGGACCAGGTGAGCAGTTCTTC
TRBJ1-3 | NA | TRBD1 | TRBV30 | CAWSADRGQLLTIYF | TGTGCCTGGAGTGCAGACAGGGGACAACTTCTCACCATATATTTT